These 26 T cell receptor beta chains came from one sample sequenced in a study of blood T cell repertoires in COVID-19. TCRdb's table, derived via immunoSEQ multiplex PCR, lists solely in-frame clones and lacks some. The table lists fewer than 300,000 clones, about 93% of them singletons. Sequencing input: PBMCs or T cells enriched from blood (not recorded which). The source is a young woman who had recovered from COVID-19.

The rearrangement links TRBV19 to TRBJ2-3; weak D call: TRBD2 (5 bases). Germline CDR1 and CDR2: LNHDA and SQIVND (reference sequence). The CDR3 has 15 residues. The germline V and J ends were trimmed by 3 bases and 0 bases, with 10 bases remaining between them. The DNA for the CDR3 is TGTGCCAGTAGTATCTTAGGGAGTAGCACAGATACGCAGTATTTT. It is translated as CASSILGSSTDTQYF.

The chain combines TRBV11-2 with TRBJ2-5; TRBD2 is a possible D gene (6 bases). Per the germline V gene, CDR1 is SGHAT and CDR2 is FQNNGV. V dropped 6 bases and J dropped 4 bases, with 18 bases sitting between them. This CDR3 has 15 amino acids. The CDR3 loop is CASSSQGGSGETQYF. The CDR3 DNA follows: TGTGCCAGCAGTTCCCAGGGAGGCAGTGGAGAGACCCAGTACTTC.

This sequence joins TRBV30 and TRBJ1-2; D is unresolved. The CDR3 runs 16 residues. The germline V gene has CDR1 GTSNPN and CDR2 SVGIG (reference sequence). Trimming pared 5 bases from V and 4 bases from J, leaving 23 bases between. In DNA form, the CDR3 reads TGTGCCTGGGTAGCCGGCGTTTCCGAGTATCTCTATGGCTACACCTTC. Its protein product is CAWVAGVSEYLYGYTF.

CDR3 amino acids: CASDSGRALSNNEQFF. In DNA, the CDR3 is TGCGCCAGCGATTCGGGGAGGGCCCTAAGTAACAATGAGCAGTTCTTC. V is TRBV5-1 and J is TRBJ2-1; TRBD2 matches 7 bases. The CDR3 loop spans 16 amino acids. The germline gives CDR1 SGHRS, CDR2 YFSETQ. The junction had 15 bases not matched to a gene; V was cut back by 7 bases and J by 5 bases.

CDR3 in DNA: TGTGCCAGTAGTACCACCCCCCTCGGACAGGACTCCTACGAGCAGTACTTC. It translates to CASSTTPLGQDSYEQYF. The genes are TRBV19 and TRBJ2-7; TRBD1 matches 7 bases. V lost 4 bases to trimming and J lost 0 bases; unmatched junction nucleotides: 12. Per the germline V gene, CDR1 is LNHDA and CDR2 is SQIVND (reference sequence). This CDR3 has 17 residues.

This sequence joins TRBV6-1 and TRBJ1-5, with D unresolved. The CDR3 sequence is 15 residues long. From germline, CDR1 is MNHNS and CDR2 SASEGT. Trimming took off 2 bases at V and 2 bases at J, with 10 bases between the two ends. CDR3 bases: TGTGCCAGCAGTGAATACAGCTTGGGCAATCAGCCCCAGCATTTT. This gives the protein CASSEYSLGNQPQHF.

This chain connects TRBV7-6 to TRBJ1-1; the match to TRBD1 covers 7 bases. Germline V lookup: CDR1 SGHVS, CDR2 FNYEAQ. Trimming took 5 bases from V and 4 from J; bases not matched to a gene: 10. This CDR3 has 15 residues. In DNA, the CDR3 is TGTGCCAGCAGCCAAGAAGAGGGGGCGAGCACTGAAGCTTTCTTT. As protein: CASSQEEGASTEAFF.

The V call is TRBV7-2, the J call TRBJ2-3; 10 bases are shared with TRBD2. Germline CDR1 and CDR2: SGHTA and FQGNSA. The V segment lost 1 base and the J segment 6 bases; nucleotides outside the gene matches: 10. This CDR3 is 17 amino acids long. Here the CDR3 DNA reads TGTGCCAGCAGCTTAGGGGCTAGCGGGAGTTCTACGGATACGCAGTATTTT. Translating gives CASSLGASGSSTDTQYF.

This clone is a singleton in its sample. The genes are TRBV5-6 and TRBJ1-3; D ambiguous. The germline V gene encodes CDR1 SGHDT and CDR2 YYEEEE. Trimming pared 2 bases from V and 4 bases from J, leaving 13 bases between. The CDR3 has 15 residues. The CDR3 is CASSFQEWIGNTIYF. CDR3 nucleotides: TGTGCCAGCAGCTTCCAGGAATGGATCGGAAACACCATATATTTT.

The chain employs TRBV5-1 and TRBJ2-5, with TRBD1 identical over 8 bases. The CDR3 loop spans 14 amino acids. The V gene's germline CDR1 is SGHRS and CDR2 YFSETQ. J gave up 5 bases and V 4 bases, and 7 bases lay outside the gene matches. Here the CDR3 DNA reads TGCGCCAGCAGCAACCGACAGGGGAGGGAGACCCAGTACTTC. Amino acids: CASSNRQGRETQYF. The entire variable domain, with the rest obtained from reference TRBV5-1 and TRBJ2-5, is as follows: KAGVTQTPRYLIKTRGQQVTLSCSPISGHRSVSWYQQTPGQGLQFLFEYFSETQRNKGNFPGRFSGRQFSNSRSEMNVSTLELGDSALYLCASSNRQGRETQYFGPGTRLLVL.

This clone was found a few times. The CDR3 DNA reads TGTGCCAGCAGTTACAGGGGGCCAGTCGGGAATCAGCCCCAGCATTTT. It encodes CASSYRGPVGNQPQHF. The V call is TRBV28, the J call TRBJ1-5, with 9 bases identical to TRBD1. In germline, CDR1 is MDHEN, CDR2 SYDVKM. CDR3 length: 16 residues. The V and J ends lost 4 bases and 4 bases, in that order; junction bases with no gene match: 8.

V gene TRBV28 combines with J gene TRBJ2-5, with D perhaps matching TRBD2 (6 bases). This CDR3 region has 15 residues. Trimming shortened V by 2 bases and J by 5 bases, and 15 bases separated the two germline ends. Germline CDR1 and CDR2: MDHEN and SYDVKM. The CDR3 coding sequence is TGTGCCAGCAGTTTAGGGGGGACCATACTGGAGACCCAGTACTTC. This gives the protein CASSLGGTILETQYF.

This chain links TRBV6-5 with TRBJ1-4; a weak D match, TRBD1 (5 bases). The CDR3 covers 13 residues. V lost 2 bases and J lost 7, with 8 bases in between. From germline, CDR1 is MNHEY and CDR2 SVGAGI. The CDR3 DNA is TGTGCCAGCAGTTACGCAGGGTCTGAAAAACTGTTTTTT. As protein: CASSYAGSEKLFF.

The chain links TRBV30 to TRBJ1-5, with unresolved D. The CDR3 is made up of 14 amino acids. From germline, CDR1 is GTSNPN and CDR2 SVGIG (reference sequence). Trimming pared 2 bases from V and 3 bases from J, leaving 11 bases between. The CDR3 DNA sequence: TGTGCCTGGAGTAGTTGGCTGCCCAATCAGCCCCAGCATTTT. This encodes CAWSSWLPNQPQHF. The full variable domain, rest sourced from reference TRBV30 and TRBJ1-5, is SQTIHQWPATLVQPVGSPLSLECTVEGTSNPNLYWYRQAAGRGLQLLFYSVGIGQISSEVPQNLSASRPQDRQFILSSKKLLLSDSGFYLCAWSSWLPNQPQHFGDGTRLSIL.

The chain has TRBV27 and TRBJ2-7; possibly TRBD1 for D (6 bases). Looked up from germline, CDR1 is MNHEY and CDR2 is SMNVEV (reference sequence). This CDR3 is built from 17 residues. Trimming left V 3 bases short and J 0 bases short, with 18 bases between. Written as DNA, the CDR3 is TGTGCCAGCAGTTTCTCAGGGGTGGTGGGAGCCTCCTACGAGCAGTACTTC. The encoded protein is CASSFSGVVGASYEQYF.

The chain couples TRBV3-1 (or the pseudogene TRBV3-2) to TRBJ2-7; D gene uncertain. The CDR3 extends over 13 amino acids. V was clipped by 2 bases and J by 4 bases, with 9 bases between them. Looked up from germline, CDR1 is LGHDT and CDR2 is YNNKEL (reference sequence). The CDR3 sequence is CASSQLTGYEQYF. DNA for the CDR3: TGTGCCAGCAGCCAATTGACTGGTTACGAGCAGTACTTC.

The CDR3 loop is CASRGQGSGTDTQYF. The CDR3 DNA sequence: TGTGCCAGCAGGGGACAGGGGTCCGGCACAGATACGCAGTATTTT. The gene calls are TRBV9 and TRBJ2-3; 10 bases agree with TRBD1. Per germline, CDR1 SGDLS and CDR2 YYNGEE. The V segment lost 5 bases and the J segment 1 base; nucleotides outside the gene matches: 4. This CDR3 comprises 15 residues.

This clone was counted only a few times. This chain uses TRBV3-1 (or the pseudogene TRBV3-2) with TRBJ1-2; no reliable D call. In germline, CDR1 is LGHDT, CDR2 YNNKEL (reference sequence). The CDR3 loop spans 16 amino acids. Trimming removed 1 base at V and 5 bases at J, with 17 bases between. The CDR3 is CASSQGRISGSYGYTF. The CDR3 nucleotides are TGTGCCAGCAGCCAAGGCCGGATATCGGGGAGTTATGGCTACACCTTC.

This chain links TRBV5-4 with TRBJ2-2; perhaps TRBD2 as D (6 bases). The germline gives CDR1 SGHNT, CDR2 YYREEE (reference sequence). The CDR3 length is 15 residues. V was pared by 3 bases and J by 5 bases, with 14 bases between. DNA of the CDR3: TGTGCCAGCAGCTCGGGGGTTCCATCAACCGGGGAGCTGTTTTTT. This gives the protein CASSSGVPSTGELFF.

The CDR3, as DNA: TGTGCCAGCAGCTTATCTACAGGGGCGAATGAAAAACTGTTTTTT. Translated: CASSLSTGANEKLFF. The J gene is TRBJ1-4, the V gene TRBV7-9, with 7 bases fitting TRBD1. The V gene end was trimmed by 2 bases and the J gene end by 5 bases; junction bases not matched to a gene: 5. Germline V CDR1 and CDR2: SEHNR, FQNEAQ (reference sequence). The CDR3 runs 15 residues.

The rearrangement joins TRBV7-8 to TRBJ1-1, with a tentative D call TRBD1 (6 bases). CDR3 size: 11 residues. The ends were cut back, 5 bases at V and 7 bases at J, with 8 bases in the middle. Germline V gene data show CDR1 as SGHVS and CDR2 as FQNEAQ. DNA of the CDR3: TGTGCCAGCAGCCTCAGGGGTGAAGCTTTCTTT. Translating it yields CASSLRGEAFF.

The chain joins TRBV28 to TRBJ2-7, with D possibly matching TRBD2 (6 bases). CDR1 is MDHEN, CDR2 SYDVKM, per germline. Trimming took off 5 bases at V and 4 bases at J, with 15 bases between the two ends. This CDR3 has 14 amino acids. The CDR3 region is CASSPSGLAYEQYF. In DNA, the CDR3 is TGTGCCAGCAGTCCATCGGGACTGGCTTACGAGCAGTACTTC.

This chain joins TRBV24-1 and TRBJ2-1; 7 nucleotides agree with TRBD1. This CDR3 spans 16 amino acids. The germline V gene has CDR1 KGHDR and CDR2 SFDVKD. Trimming at V came to 3 bases and at J to 1 base, leaving 5 bases not matched to a gene. CDR3 loop: CATSDLTGQSYNEQFF. The CDR3, as DNA: TGTGCCACCAGTGATCTGACAGGGCAATCCTACAATGAGCAGTTCTTC.

The J gene is TRBJ2-5, the V gene TRBV4-2, with 7 bases matching TRBD2. The CDR3 is 17 amino acids. V shed 1 base and J 5 bases; nucleotides not matched to a gene: 13. Germline CDR1 reads LGHNA; CDR2 reads YNFKEQ. As DNA, the CDR3 is TGTGCCAGCAGCCAAGGAAGTCAGCGAGTACTAGCGGAGACCCAGTACTTC. This codes for CASSQGSQRVLAETQYF.

V and J are TRBV27 and TRBJ2-7; 10 bases agree with TRBD1. Germline V lookup: CDR1 MNHEY, CDR2 SMNVEV (reference sequence). CDR3 length: 15 residues. The V and J ends lost 6 bases and 7 bases, in that order; junction bases with no gene match: 12. CDR3 in amino acids: CASRDLGQGLIEQYF. The CDR3 DNA follows: TGTGCCAGCAGAGACCTGGGACAGGGGTTAATTGAGCAGTACTTC.

This chain links TRBV18 with TRBJ2-1; 9 nucleotides line up with TRBD2. This CDR3 comprises 14 residues. The junction had 5 bases not matched to a gene; V was cut back by 5 bases and J by 6 bases. Germline CDR1 reads KGHSH; CDR2 reads LQKENI. The CDR3 spells CASSTGLARNEQFF. Here the CDR3 DNA reads TGTGCCAGCTCAACGGGACTAGCCCGCAATGAGCAGTTCTTC. The full variable domain, in which reference TRBV18 and TRBJ2-1 provide the parts outside the CDR3, is NAGVMQNPRHLVRRRGQEARLRCSPMKGHSHVYWYRQLPEEGLKFMVYLQKENIIDESGMPKERFSAEFPKEGPSILRIQQVVRGDSAAYFCASSTGLARNEQFFGPGTRLTVL.